This T cell receptor (beta chain) is drawn from a study of blood T cell repertoires in COVID-19. The J segment lost 2 bases and the V segment lost 5 bases, leaving 5 bases of the junction unmatched. Germline-derived CDR1 and CDR2 are KGHSH and LQKENI. The CDR3 runs to 15 residues. A remark on this clone: At the DNA level, this CDR3 is encoded by other sequences in the same sample as well.

Authors' methods: From reference gene primer amplification, estimates of nucleated cell counts were derived. Produced via immunoSEQ multiplex PCR; TCRdb's table is partial and in-frame only. That table is the source of V, J and clone size, and D and trimming were worked out from the DNA. The table lists fewer than 100,000 clones, 82% of them singletons. The receptor was derived from a human donor in a cohort sampled during active COVID-19. The sequencing input was peripheral blood. V usage is TRBV18 and J usage is TRBJ2-7; TRBD2 matches at 11 bases. The CDR3 bases are TGTGCCAGCTCAAGTCTAGCGGGGGGAACCTACGAGCAGTACTTC. It specifies CASSSLAGGTYEQYF. The full variable domain, completed using reference TRBV18 and TRBJ2-7, is NAGVMQNPRHLVRRRGQEARLRCSPMKGHSHVYWYRQLPEEGLKFMVYLQKENIIDESGMPKERFSAEFPKEGPSILRIQQVVRGDSAAYFCASSSLAGGTYEQYFGPGTRLTVT.